This T cell receptor (beta chain) was found in a study of graft-versus-host responses after intestinal transplantation (dated by TCRdb to the early 2020s). Context from the whole study: The transplants that recipients received were multivisceral, liver-intestinal, or isolated intestinal. All recipients received anti-thymocyte globulin induction followed by maintenance tacrolimus and steroids for around three years. Graft-versus-host and host-versus-graft alloreactive T cell clones were tracked in the graft, circulation and bone marrow after intestinal transplantation using bulk TCR-beta CDR3 sequencing. To identify alloreactive clones, pre-transplant mixed lymphocyte reaction products were sequenced and then compared with unstimulated pre-transplant donor and recipient T cells. The cohort enrolled around 23 intestinal transplant recipients including one retransplant, and a few patients lacking pretransplant specimens were excluded. A peak of at least 4% donor T cells among recipient peripheral blood mononuclear cells was the definition used for donor T cell macrochimerism. Rather than being sequenced by the commercial service, samples from three later patients were sequenced in-house on an Illumina MiSeq and processed with MiXCR. The paper as a whole reports these results and caveats: GvH clones turned up in recipient bone marrow, with some appearing earlier in ileal mucosa or blood, a pattern consistent with an intestinal mucosal origin. Early after transplant, peak levels of circulating GvH clones were associated with declines in HvG clones. High GvH to HvG T cell clonal ratios were observed in the allografts of patients with donor T cell macrochimerism. Conclusions were limited by the relatively low number and heterogeneity of intestinal transplant patients.

Counted from cysteine to phenylalanine, this CDR3 has 11 amino acids. The kept DNA is CDR3 alone, 33 bases in frame from the first base. Trimming takes 2 bases from V and 4 bases from J, and the germline ends sit 3 bases apart. Sequences MDHEN (CDR1) and SYDVKM (CDR2) are obtained from the germline V gene. Receptor amplification or capture employed the immunoSEQ multiplex PCR assay. For most patients, genomic DNA was isolated with the Qiagen DNeasy Blood and Tissue Kit and sent frozen to Adaptive Biotechnologies for TCR sequencing. For most patients, genomic DNA was subjected to high-throughput TCR-beta CDR3 sequencing by Adaptive Biotechnologies. In the authors' own workflow: TCR sequencing data were retrieved from Adaptive's ImmunoSEQ software for around 19 patients, whereas a few other patients were processed with MiXCR and VDJtools. To correct CD4 versus CD8 sorting errors, any sequence found in both subsets at a frequency ratio below 5:1 was removed. CDR3 nucleotide sequences shared by donor and recipient were removed because the origin of these sequences could not be assigned. To be classed as alloreactive, a clone needed at least 2-fold expansion over unstimulated cells and a minimum CFSE-low frequency of 0.002% (template counts) or 0.001% (read counts). Mappable clones were those detected in sequenced pre-transplant spleen, lymph node, or MLR CFSE-low populations of the donor or recipient. Cumulative frequency of alloreactive clones was calculated as a percentage of all sequences weighted by copy number. As stored in TCRdb, this immuneACCESS dataset retains in-frame rearrangements with V and J assigned. A fraction of the clones does not appear; measured against another copy, unresolved V genes explain less than half of the discrepancy, and the remainder lacks a known reason. V and J calls and clone size are given by that table; D and trimming were obtained from the DNA. Here the sample has 100,000 to 120,000 clones; 80% to 95% occur a single time. The top ten clones comprise roughly 0.5% of the sample.

This clone was found once. The specificity of this receptor is unknown. Per-base quality was not reported, and no clone a single base away is much larger than it. The identical CDR3 is also encoded by other nucleotide sequences in the sample. In the paper's terms, the time point label means: cells obtained before transplantation from donor or recipient. CD3+CD4+ and CD3+CD8+ populations were FACS-sorted from unstimulated pre-transplant donor and recipient cells taken from spleen or lymph nodes. The material was unstimulated CD8+ T cells sorted from spleen or lymph node cells, obtained before intestinal transplant. The chain joins TRBV28 to TRBJ2-7, with an unclear D gene assignment. This TCR came from a human donor who received an intestinal transplant. The DNA sequence reads TGTGCCAGCAGTTTAGCTTACGAGCAGTACTTC. This translates into CASSLAYEQYF. Here the CDR3 is joined to the reference TRBV28 and TRBJ2-7 genes, and the full variable domain is: DVKVTQSSRYLVKRTGEKVFLECVQDMDHENMFWYRQDPGLGLRLIYFSYDVKMKEKGDIPEGYSVSREKKERFSLILESASTNQTSMYLCASSLAYEQYFGPGTRLTVT.